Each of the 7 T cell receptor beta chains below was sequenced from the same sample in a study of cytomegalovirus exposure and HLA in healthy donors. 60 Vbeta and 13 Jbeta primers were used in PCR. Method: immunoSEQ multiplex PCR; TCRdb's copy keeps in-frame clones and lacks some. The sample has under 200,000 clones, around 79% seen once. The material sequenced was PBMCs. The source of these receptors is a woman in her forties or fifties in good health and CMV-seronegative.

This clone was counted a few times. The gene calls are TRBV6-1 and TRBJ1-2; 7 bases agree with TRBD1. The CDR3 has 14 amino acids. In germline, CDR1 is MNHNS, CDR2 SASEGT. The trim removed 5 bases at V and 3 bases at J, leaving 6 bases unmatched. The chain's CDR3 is CASSFYRGDYGYTF. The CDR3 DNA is TGTGCCAGCAGTTTTTACAGGGGAGACTATGGCTACACCTTC.

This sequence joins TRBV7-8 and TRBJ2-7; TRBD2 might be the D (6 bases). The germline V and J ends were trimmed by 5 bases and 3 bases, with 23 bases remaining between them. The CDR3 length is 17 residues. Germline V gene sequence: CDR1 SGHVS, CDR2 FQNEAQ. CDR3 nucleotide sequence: TGTGCCAGCAGCCCACAGGCCGGGGCGGGAAACTACTACGAGCAGTACTTC. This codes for CASSPQAGAGNYYEQYF.

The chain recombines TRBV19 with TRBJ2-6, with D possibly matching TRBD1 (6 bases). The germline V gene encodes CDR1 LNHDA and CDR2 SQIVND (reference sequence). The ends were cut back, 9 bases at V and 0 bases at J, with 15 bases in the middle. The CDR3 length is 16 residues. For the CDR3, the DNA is TGTGCCAGCTCGGGACACCTTACCTCTGGGGCCAACGTCCTGACTTTC. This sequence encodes CASSGHLTSGANVLTF.

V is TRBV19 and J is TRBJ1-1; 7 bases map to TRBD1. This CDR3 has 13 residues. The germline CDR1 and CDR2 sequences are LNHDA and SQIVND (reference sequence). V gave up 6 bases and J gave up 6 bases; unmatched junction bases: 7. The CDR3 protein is CASRDRLGSEAFF. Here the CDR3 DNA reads TGTGCCAGTAGGGACAGGCTGGGGTCTGAAGCTTTCTTT.

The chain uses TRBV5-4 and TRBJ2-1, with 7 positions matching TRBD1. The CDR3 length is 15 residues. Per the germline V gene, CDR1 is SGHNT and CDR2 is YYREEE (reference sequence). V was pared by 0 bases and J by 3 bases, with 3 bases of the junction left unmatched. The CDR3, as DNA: TGTGCCAGCAGCTTGGCGACAGGGAGCTACAATGAGCAGTTCTTC. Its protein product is CASSLATGSYNEQFF. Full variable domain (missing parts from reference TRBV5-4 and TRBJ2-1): ETGVTQSPTHLIKTRGQQVTLRCSSQSGHNTVSWYQQALGQGPQFIFQYYREEENGRGNFPPRFSGLQFPNYSSELNVNALELDDSALYLCASSLATGSYNEQFFGPGTRLTVL.

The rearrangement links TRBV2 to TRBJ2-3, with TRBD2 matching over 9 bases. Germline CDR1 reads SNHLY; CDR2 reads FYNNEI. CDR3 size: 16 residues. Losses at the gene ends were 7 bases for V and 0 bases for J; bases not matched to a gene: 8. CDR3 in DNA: TGTGCCAGCACAAGAGGGACTAGCCGAAGCACAGATACGCAGTATTTT. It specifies CASTRGTSRSTDTQYF.

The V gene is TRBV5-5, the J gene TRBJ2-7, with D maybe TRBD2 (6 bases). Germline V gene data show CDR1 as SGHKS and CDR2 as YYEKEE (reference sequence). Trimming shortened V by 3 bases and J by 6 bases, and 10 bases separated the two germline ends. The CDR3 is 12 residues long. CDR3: CASSSAGFEQYF. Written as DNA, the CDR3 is TGTGCCAGCAGCTCCGCGGGGTTCGAGCAGTACTTC.